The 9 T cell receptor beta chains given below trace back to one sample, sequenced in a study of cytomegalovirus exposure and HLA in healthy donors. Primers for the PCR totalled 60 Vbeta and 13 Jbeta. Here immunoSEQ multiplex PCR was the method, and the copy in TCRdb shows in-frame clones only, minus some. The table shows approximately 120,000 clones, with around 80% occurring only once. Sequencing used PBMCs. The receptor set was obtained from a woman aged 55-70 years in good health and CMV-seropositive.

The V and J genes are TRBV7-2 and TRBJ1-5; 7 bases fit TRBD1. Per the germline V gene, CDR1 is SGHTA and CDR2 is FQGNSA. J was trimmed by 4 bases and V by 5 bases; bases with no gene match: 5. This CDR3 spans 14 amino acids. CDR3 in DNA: TGTGCCAGCAGCCCGGACAGGACTAATCAGCCCCAGCATTTT. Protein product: CASSPDRTNQPQHF.

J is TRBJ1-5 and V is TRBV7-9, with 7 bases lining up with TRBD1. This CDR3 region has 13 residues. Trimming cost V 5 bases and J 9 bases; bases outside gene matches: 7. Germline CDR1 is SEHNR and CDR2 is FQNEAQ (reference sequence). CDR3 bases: TGTGCCAGCAGCCCGACAGGGATAGCGCCCCAGCATTTT. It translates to CASSPTGIAPQHF. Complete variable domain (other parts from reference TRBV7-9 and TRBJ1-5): DTGVSQNPRHKITKRGQNVTFRCDPISEHNRLYWYRQTLGQGPEFLTYFQNEAQLEKSRLLSDRFSAERPKGSFSTLEIQRTEQGDSAMYLCASSPTGIAPQHFGDGTRLSIL.

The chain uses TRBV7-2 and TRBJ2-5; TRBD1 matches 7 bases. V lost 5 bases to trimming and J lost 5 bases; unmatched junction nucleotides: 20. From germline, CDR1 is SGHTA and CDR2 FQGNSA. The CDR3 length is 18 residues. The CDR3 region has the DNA TGTGCCAGCAGCATTTACCACTTGAGGGGGCGGACTGGGGAGACCCAGTACTTC. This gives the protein CASSIYHLRGRTGETQYF.

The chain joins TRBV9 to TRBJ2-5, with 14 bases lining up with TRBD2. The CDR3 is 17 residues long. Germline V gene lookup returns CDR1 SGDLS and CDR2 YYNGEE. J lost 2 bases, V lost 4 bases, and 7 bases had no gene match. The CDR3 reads CASSPRLAGGNQETQYF. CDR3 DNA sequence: TGTGCCAGCAGCCCACGACTAGCGGGGGGGAATCAAGAGACCCAGTACTTC.

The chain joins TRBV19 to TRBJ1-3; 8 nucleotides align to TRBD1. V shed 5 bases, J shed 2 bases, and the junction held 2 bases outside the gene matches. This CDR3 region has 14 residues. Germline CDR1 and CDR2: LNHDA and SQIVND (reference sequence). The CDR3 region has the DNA TGTGCCAGTAGTTCGACAGGGGCTGGAAACACCATATATTTT. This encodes CASSSTGAGNTIYF.

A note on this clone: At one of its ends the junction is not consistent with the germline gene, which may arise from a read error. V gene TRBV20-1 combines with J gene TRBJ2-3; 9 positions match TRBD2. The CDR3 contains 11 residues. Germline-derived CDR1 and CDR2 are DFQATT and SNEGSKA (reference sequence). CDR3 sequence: CSARDPSGAPF. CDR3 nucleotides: TGCAGTGCTAGAGATCCTAGCGGGGCCCCATTT.

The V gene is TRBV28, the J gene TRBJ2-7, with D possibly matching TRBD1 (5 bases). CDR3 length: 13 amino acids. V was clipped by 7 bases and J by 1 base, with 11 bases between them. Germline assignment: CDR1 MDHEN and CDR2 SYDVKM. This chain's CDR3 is CASKDSRSYEQYF. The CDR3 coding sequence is TGTGCCAGCAAAGACAGTCGATCCTACGAGCAGTACTTC.

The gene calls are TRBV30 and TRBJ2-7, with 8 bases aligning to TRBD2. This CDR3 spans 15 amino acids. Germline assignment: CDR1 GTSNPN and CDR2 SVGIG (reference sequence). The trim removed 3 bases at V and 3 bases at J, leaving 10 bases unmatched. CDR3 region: CAWRGAGALGYEQYF. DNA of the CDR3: TGTGCCTGGAGGGGAGCGGGAGCTCTTGGCTACGAGCAGTACTTC.

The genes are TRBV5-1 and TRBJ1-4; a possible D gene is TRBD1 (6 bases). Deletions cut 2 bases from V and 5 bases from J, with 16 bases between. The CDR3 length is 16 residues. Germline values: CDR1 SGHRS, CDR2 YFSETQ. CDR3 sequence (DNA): TGCGCCAGCAGCTTAGGGGGGGCGCGTTCCAATGAAAAACTGTTTTTT. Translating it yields CASSLGGARSNEKLFF.